A single sample is the source of the 10 T cell receptor beta chains below, sequenced in a study of cytomegalovirus exposure and HLA in healthy donors. Both 60 Vbeta primers and 13 Jbeta primers went into the PCR. Sequencing used immunoSEQ multiplex PCR; TCRdb keeps in-frame clones, though not all of them. The sample lists 150,000 to 200,000 clones; over 65% were seen once. The sequenced material came from PBMCs. The receptor source for this set is a woman between 45 and 60 years old in good health and CMV-seropositive.

The chain links TRBV27 to TRBJ2-7, with D perhaps matching TRBD1 (6 bases). CDR1 is MNHEY, CDR2 SMNVEV, per germline (reference sequence). V shed 4 bases and J shed 3 bases, with 16 bases lying between them. The CDR3 is made up of 15 amino acids. CDR3 region: CASSSLRDKSYEQYF. In DNA form, the CDR3 reads TGTGCCAGCAGTTCCCTCCGGGACAAGAGCTACGAGCAGTACTTC.

This clone was seen once. The chain recombines TRBV18 with TRBJ2-7, with D tentatively TRBD2 (7 bases). The CDR3 is 13 residues long. Germline V gene lookup returns CDR1 KGHSH and CDR2 LQKENI. Trimming took 3 bases from V and 7 from J, leaving 13 bases between them. Here the CDR3 DNA reads TGTGCCAGCTCACCGGGGGGGGCGCGGGAGCAGTACTTC. Its protein is CASSPGGAREQYF.

The genes are TRBV4-1 and TRBJ2-7; the D gene is possibly TRBD2 (5 bases). V lost 0 bases, J lost 1 base, and 7 bases lay in between. The germline V gene encodes CDR1 MGHRA and CDR2 YSYEKL. CDR3 length: 14 residues. The CDR3 bases are TGCGCCAGCAGCCAAGAAGGAGGTTCCTACGAGCAGTACTTC. Translated: CASSQEGGSYEQYF.

The V gene is TRBV29-1, the J gene TRBJ2-3, with 10 nucleotides matching TRBD2. CDR1 SQVTM and CDR2 ANQGSEA come from the germline V gene. The V segment lost 2 bases and the J segment 2 bases; nucleotides outside the gene matches: 4. The CDR3 length is 15 residues. CDR3 residues: CSVERAGGATDTQYF. DNA for the CDR3: TGCAGCGTTGAAAGAGCGGGGGGGGCCACAGATACGCAGTATTTT.

The chain employs TRBV7-3 and TRBJ2-5, with TRBD2 identical over 9 bases. From germline, CDR1 is SGHTA and CDR2 FQGTGA. The CDR3 extends over 10 amino acids. V trimming: 5 bases; J trimming: 13 bases; junction bases outside the gene matches: 2. DNA for the CDR3: TGTGCCAGCAGCCGCGGGGGGGGGTACTTC. Encoded protein: CASSRGGGYF.

The rearrangement links TRBV2 to TRBJ2-6, with D perhaps matching TRBD1 (6 bases). Germline V lookup: CDR1 SNHLY, CDR2 FYNNEI. V lost 3 bases and J 2 bases, leaving 14 bases between the germline ends. The length of the CDR3 is 17 residues. For the CDR3, the DNA is TGTGCCAGCAGTGAGGGGGCCGGGCGCCCTGGGGCCAACGTCCTGACTTTC. It codes for CASSEGAGRPGANVLTF.

V is TRBV19 and J is TRBJ1-6; 7 bases fit TRBD1. This CDR3 contains 15 residues. Germline lookup yields CDR1 LNHDA and CDR2 SQIVND (reference sequence). Unmatched junction bases numbered 9, after V lost 5 bases and J lost 8 bases. The CDR3 nucleotides are TGTGCCAGTAGTTCCGGGACAGCCGGCTATTCACCCCTCCACTTT. Amino acid sequence: CASSSGTAGYSPLHF.

The genes are TRBV5-1 and TRBJ2-1; 7 bases line up with TRBD2. The CDR3 consists of 16 residues. The V gene's germline CDR1 is SGHRS and CDR2 YFSETQ. V shed 4 bases and J 8 bases; nucleotides not matched to a gene: 15. The CDR3 protein is CASSGGVGAWGDEQFF. The CDR3 DNA follows: TGCGCCAGCAGCGGGGGGGTCGGGGCCTGGGGGGATGAGCAGTTCTTC.

The chain uses TRBV7-2 and TRBJ1-1; 7 bases fit TRBD1. V gave up 2 bases and J gave up 1 base; unmatched junction bases: 4. Germline V gene sequence: CDR1 SGHTA, CDR2 FQGNSA. The CDR3 runs to 15 residues. CDR3 DNA sequence: TGTGCCAGCAGCTTACTAGGGGGCGAGAACACTGAAGCTTTCTTT. Protein product: CASSLLGGENTEAFF. Based on the CDR3 plus reference TRBV7-2 and TRBJ1-1, the full variable domain is GAGVSQSPSNKVTEKGKDVELRCDPISGHTALYWYRQSLGQGLEFLIYFQGNSAPDKSGLPSDRFSAERTGGSVSTLTIQRTQQEDSAVYLCASSLLGGENTEAFFGQGTRLTVV.

The count of this clone is one. The chain has TRBV6-5 and TRBJ1-5, with a tentative D call TRBD1 (6 bases). Germline-derived CDR1 and CDR2 are MNHEY and SVGAGI. The V and J ends lost 4 bases and 4 bases respectively, with 11 bases between them. The CDR3 has 14 residues. The CDR3 sequence is CASSLTGNNQPQHF. CDR3 DNA sequence: TGTGCCAGCAGTTTGACAGGAAATAATCAGCCCCAGCATTTT.